This T cell receptor (beta chain) comes out of a study of cytomegalovirus exposure and HLA in healthy donors. Points on this clone: The antigen is unknown.

Some clones are missing from TCRdb's copy, which holds only in-frame ones; the method was immunoSEQ multiplex PCR. Here the sample spans 160,000 or so clones, 88% being singletons. V was trimmed by 5 bases and J by 6 bases, leaving 8 bases between them. CDR1 and CDR2 (germline): MNHNY, SVGAGI (reference sequence). This CDR3 spans 11 amino acids. The study, taken as a whole, reports: The authors listed around 150 TCR beta chains as cytomegalovirus-associated. First-cohort TCR clusters were later found to tend to co-occur in the roughly 130 validation repertoires.

The chain carries TRBV6-6 and TRBJ2-7, with a tentative D call TRBD1 (6 bases). Sequenced: PBMCs. This TCR was sampled from a man aged 18 to 29 in good health and CMV-seronegative. The CDR3 spells CASSSRGEQYF. The CDR3 coding sequence is TGTGCCAGCAGTAGCAGGGGCGAGCAGTACTTC.